These 32 T cell receptor beta chains share one sample of origin, sequenced in a study of CD8+CD57+ T cells in acquired aplastic anemia. CDR3 and TCR beta VDJ profiling relied on a genomic DNA template. TCRdb ran MiXCR on the reads and lists one entry per CDR3 protein. This sample has fewer than 250,000 distinct CDR3 sequences, with approximately 50% found just once. The sample comprised sorted CD4+, CD8+, or CD8+CD57+ T cells (not recorded which) from PBMCs. The receptors here all came from a human donor in good health, serving as a control.

This clonotype appeared many times. V gene TRBV9 combines with J gene TRBJ1-2, with 12 bases aligning to TRBD1. V shed 4 bases and J 7 bases; nucleotides not matched to a gene: 8. CDR3 length: 15 residues. Germline lookup yields CDR1 SGDLS and CDR2 YYNGEE. This chain's CDR3 is CASSPGDRGPAGYTF. For the CDR3, the DNA is TGTGCCAGCAGCCCCGGGGACAGGGGGCCAGCTGGCTACACCTTC.

V and J are TRBV12-3 or TRBV12-4 and TRBJ1-2; 7 bases agree with TRBD1. This CDR3 is 15 amino acids long. The V segment lost 7 bases and the J segment 4 bases; nucleotides outside the gene matches: 12. The CDR3 nucleotides read TGTGCCAGCACCACACCGGGACAGAAGTTCTATGGCTACACCTTC. Protein sequence: CASTTPGQKFYGYTF.

CDR3 in DNA: TGCGCCAGCAGCTCGACCTTGGCTGGCTACACCTTC. This sequence encodes CASSSTLAGYTF. The chain carries TRBV5-1 and TRBJ1-2; no clear D gene. The CDR3 loop spans 12 amino acids. Germline CDR1 reads SGHRS; CDR2 reads YFSETQ. V was trimmed by 3 bases and J by 7 bases, leaving 10 bases between them.

The chain uses TRBV2 and TRBJ2-3; 8 bases agree with TRBD1. The ends lost 6 bases at V and 14 bases at J; junction bases unmatched: 10. Germline assignment: CDR1 SNHLY and CDR2 FYNNEI. The CDR3 contains 12 residues. The CDR3 here is CASSPRTGHRYF. The CDR3 DNA reads TGTGCCAGCAGCCCCCGGACAGGGCACCGGTATTTT.

V gene TRBV12-3 or TRBV12-4 combines with J gene TRBJ2-7; tentatively, D is TRBD2 (6 bases). V lost 2 bases, J lost 2 bases, and 10 bases lay in between. The CDR3 is made up of 14 amino acids. The CDR3 DNA is TGTGCCAGCAGTTTACAGGGAGGCACCTACGAGCAGTACTTC. Translated, it gives CASSLQGGTYEQYF.

The chain joins TRBV5-8 to TRBJ1-6; D perhaps matches TRBD1 (5 bases). CDR3 length: 14 residues. V shed 3 bases and J shed 9 bases, with 13 bases lying between them. Germline CDR1 and CDR2: SGHTS and YDEGEE. The CDR3, as DNA: TGTGCCAGCAGCTCGAGGGGCCAGGGTTCACCCCTCCACTTT. This codes for CASSSRGQGSPLHF.

V usage is TRBV7-6 and J usage is TRBJ1-4, with D unresolved. The V end lost 2 bases, the J end lost 7 bases, and 17 bases lay between the germline ends. This CDR3 spans 16 amino acids. Germline lookup yields CDR1 SGHVS and CDR2 FNYEAQ. The CDR3 DNA reads as TGTGCCAGCAGCTTATCCGGTGGGGTAGGCGGTGAAAAACTGTTTTTT. This encodes CASSLSGGVGGEKLFF.

The chain recombines TRBV6-1 with TRBJ2-5, with a weak D call TRBD2 (6 bases). The CDR3 has 15 residues. V lost 10 bases, J lost 3 bases, and 21 bases lay in between. From germline, CDR1 is MNHNS and CDR2 SASEGT. In nucleotides, the CDR3 is TGTGCCACTCTGGGGGGTTATACGGGGGAAGAGACCCAGTACTTC. It translates to CATLGGYTGEETQYF.

This clonotype was seen more than once but under ten times. A much more abundant neighbour one base away suggests this may be a read error. V is TRBV4-3 and J is TRBJ2-2; unclear D gene. Per the germline V gene, CDR1 is LGHNA and CDR2 is YSLEER. There are 16 residues in the CDR3. Here the CDR3 reads CASSPHSDPNAGELFF. The CDR3, as DNA: TGCGCCAGCAGCCCGCACAGCGACCCGAACGCCGGGGAGCTGTTTTTT.

This clonotype showed up many times. The chain uses TRBV19 and TRBJ1-1; weak D call: TRBD1 (5 bases). The CDR3 runs 14 residues. V lost 6 bases and J 4 bases, leaving 15 bases between the germline ends. Germline V gene sequence: CDR1 LNHDA, CDR2 SQIVND (reference sequence). CDR3: CASRGPYFGTEAFF. The CDR3 nucleotides read TGTGCCAGTAGGGGACCTTACTTTGGCACTGAAGCTTTCTTT. The full variable domain, completed using reference TRBV19 and TRBJ1-1, is DGGITQSPKYLFRKEGQNVTLSCEQNLNHDAMYWYRQDPGQGLRLIYYSQIVNDFQKGDIAEGYSVSREKKESFPLTVTSAQKNPTAFYLCASRGPYFGTEAFFGQGTRLTVV.

This clonotype was seen ten or more times. The V and J genes are TRBV19 and TRBJ2-7; D remains ambiguous. This CDR3 is 13 amino acids long. Deletions cut 8 bases from V and 3 bases from J, with 14 bases between. The germline V gene has CDR1 LNHDA and CDR2 SQIVND (reference sequence). The CDR3 is CASGFKLDYEQYF. The CDR3, as DNA: TGTGCCAGTGGCTTTAAACTTGACTACGAGCAGTACTTC.

The chain uses TRBV7-2 and TRBJ2-7; no reliable D call. CDR1 and CDR2 from the germline V gene are SGHTA and FQGNSA. The CDR3 loop spans 17 amino acids. Trimming took off 3 bases at V and 2 bases at J, with 20 bases between the two ends. The chain's CDR3 is CASSFGHVGTPTYEQYF. The CDR3 coding sequence is TGTGCCAGCAGCTTTGGCCACGTCGGCACTCCGACCTACGAGCAGTACTTC.

The chain recombines TRBV20-1 with TRBJ2-5; TRBD1 is a possible D gene (5 bases). The CDR3 has 14 residues. Germline V gives CDR1 DFQATT, CDR2 SNEGSKA (reference sequence). Trimming took off 5 bases at V and 2 bases at J, with 15 bases between the two ends. The CDR3 here is CSARKGDHQETQYF. In DNA, the CDR3 is TGCAGTGCTCGTAAAGGGGATCATCAAGAGACCCAGTACTTC.

This clonotype was counted a single time. This chain links TRBV20-1 with TRBJ1-1, with D possibly being TRBD1 (5 bases). With 5 bases removed from V and 7 bases from J, the gap between germline ends came to 20 bases. This CDR3 is built from 14 residues. Germline CDR1 and CDR2: DFQATT and SNEGSKA (reference sequence). The CDR3 DNA reads TGCAGTGCTCCCTCCTTGGGGCGGGTAGGTGAAGCTTTCTTT. This sequence encodes CSAPSLGRVGEAFF.

This clonotype was found many times. This sequence joins TRBV15 and TRBJ1-6; TRBD1 is a possible D gene (6 bases). V lost 1 base to trimming and J lost 5 bases, with 18 bases between them. Germline CDR1 reads LNHNV; CDR2 reads YYDKDF (reference sequence). The CDR3 is 18 amino acids. CDR3 sequence: CATSRGPGRAGDNSPLHF. CDR3 sequence (DNA): TGTGCCACCAGCAGAGGACCTGGTCGGGCAGGGGATAATTCACCCCTCCACTTT.

Comments on this clonotype: The junction departs from the called germline gene at one end, perhaps through a read error. The chain uses TRBV15 and TRBJ2-5; 7 nucleotides agree with TRBD1. CDR1 is LNHNV and CDR2 is YYDKDF in the germline V gene (reference sequence). The length of the CDR3 is 15 residues. The chain's CDR3 is CATSSEGQRQETQCF. CDR3 in DNA: TGTGCCACCAGCAGCGAGGGACAGCGACAAGAGACCCAGTGCTTC.

In DNA, the CDR3 is TGCGCCAGCAGTGAGTCTAGCGTGGCCACAGATACGCAGTATTTT. Translated, it gives CASSESSVATDTQYF. The rearrangement joins TRBV10-1 to TRBJ2-3; possibly TRBD2 for D (5 bases). V was clipped by 0 bases and J by 2 bases, with 9 bases between them. The CDR3 totals 15 residues. Germline CDR1 is WNHNN and CDR2 is SYGVQD (reference sequence).

This clonotype was found many times. The V gene is TRBV9, the J gene TRBJ2-2; possible D gene TRBD1, 6 bases. The V end was cut by 0 bases, the J end by 1 base, with 13 bases between. The CDR3 has 17 residues. The germline V gene encodes CDR1 SGDLS and CDR2 YYNGEE. CDR3 nucleotides: TGTGCCAGCAGCGTAGCTATGCCGGGACAGAACACCGGGGAGCTGTTTTTT. This translates into CASSVAMPGQNTGELFF.

The table lists this clonotype with many counts. The chain carries TRBV4-3 and TRBJ1-3, with D tentatively TRBD1 (5 bases). Germline assignment: CDR1 LGHNA and CDR2 YSLEER. V lost 0 bases and J lost 7, with 7 bases in between. The CDR3 has 13 residues. CDR3 in DNA: TGCGCCAGCAGCCAAGAGCGGGGGAACACCATATATTTT. This encodes CASSQERGNTIYF.

This clonotype appeared once. This chain uses TRBV19 with TRBJ2-5, with 10 bases lining up with TRBD1. Germline CDR1 is LNHDA and CDR2 is SQIVND (reference sequence). This CDR3 is 15 amino acids long. V lost 6 bases and J lost 9; bases outside the gene matches: 13. DNA for the CDR3: TGTGCCAGTAGCGCCACGACAGGGGGCCAGCAGCCCCAGTACTTC. This sequence encodes CASSATTGGQQPQYF.

This clonotype was picked up many times. The chain is built from TRBV19 and TRBJ1-1, with no clear D. The CDR3 has 14 amino acids. The V and J ends lost 2 bases and 1 base respectively, with 8 bases between them. The germline CDR1 and CDR2 sequences are LNHDA and SQIVND (reference sequence). CDR3 DNA: TGTGCCAGTAGTATATTGGCAGGGAACACTGAAGCTTTCTTT. Translated, it gives CASSILAGNTEAFF.

This clonotype was recorded many times. The rearrangement joins TRBV7-2 to TRBJ1-3; D remains unclear. The CDR3 sequence is 12 residues long. V shed 5 bases and J shed 0 bases, with 2 bases lying between them. CDR1 is SGHTA, CDR2 FQGNSA, per germline. The DNA for the CDR3 is TGTGCCAGCAGCCGCTCTGGAAACACCATATATTTT. The encoded protein is CASSRSGNTIYF.

This clonotype has a count of ten or more. The chain is built from TRBV5-1 and TRBJ2-7; maybe TRBD2 (6 bases). The CDR3 is 15 residues long. Germline CDR1 SGHRS, CDR2 YFSETQ. V gave up 1 base and J gave up 0 bases, with 11 bases separating them. The DNA for the CDR3 is TGCGCCAGCAGCTTGACGGGGGAGAGCTCCTACGAGCAGTACTTC. It specifies CASSLTGESSYEQYF.

The rearrangement uses TRBV7-2 and TRBJ1-5; D gene uncertain. Deletions cut 1 base from V and 11 bases from J, with 9 bases between. This CDR3 is 12 amino acids long. CDR1 is SGHTA, CDR2 FQGNSA, per germline. Here the CDR3 DNA reads TGTGCCAGCAGCTTAGGAGTTGGAGCCCAGCATTTT. This sequence encodes CASSLGVGAQHF.

This chain uses TRBV29-1 with TRBJ1-3, with unresolved D. V was cut by 5 bases and J by 1 base, with 15 bases left in between. The CDR3 loop spans 15 amino acids. Germline V lookup: CDR1 SQVTM, CDR2 ANQGSEA. CDR3 region: CSVLVRFRSGNTIYF. The CDR3 DNA reads as TGCAGCGTTCTGGTCAGGTTTCGATCTGGAAACACCATATATTTT. The variable domain in full, completed from reference TRBV29-1 and TRBJ1-3, reads SAVISQKPSRDICQRGTSLTIQCQVDSQVTMMFWYRQQPGQSLTLIATANQGSEATYESGFVIDKFPISRPNLTFSTLTVSNMSPEDSSIYLCSVLVRFRSGNTIYFGEGSWLTVV.

This clonotype has at least ten counts. The chain joins TRBV7-2 to TRBJ2-3, with 8 bases fitting TRBD1. Germline assignment: CDR1 SGHTA and CDR2 FQGNSA. V was pared by 5 bases and J by 3 bases, with 7 bases of the junction left unmatched. The CDR3 spans 15 residues. CDR3: CASSGRTGHTDTQYF. CDR3 nucleotides: TGTGCCAGCAGCGGACGGACAGGGCATACAGATACGCAGTATTTT.

CDR3 sequence: CSVDGAVFEDTQYF. The DNA for the CDR3 is TGCAGCGTTGACGGGGCGGTGTTTGAAGATACGCAGTATTTT. The rearrangement links TRBV29-1 to TRBJ2-3; D tentatively fits TRBD1 or TRBD2 (5 bases each). Between the trimmed V and J ends, which lost 3 bases and 5 bases, there was a span of 15 bases. Germline V gives CDR1 SQVTM, CDR2 ANQGSEA. The CDR3 sequence is 14 residues long.

The chain has TRBV2 and TRBJ1-2; D not resolved. CDR3 size: 14 residues. The germline CDR1 and CDR2 sequences are SNHLY and FYNNEI. Trimming removed 6 bases at V and 7 bases at J, with 18 bases between. The CDR3 is CASSQVPESGGYTF. The CDR3 DNA reads as TGTGCCAGCAGCCAAGTTCCGGAATCGGGTGGCTACACCTTC.

This chain uses TRBV7-2 with TRBJ2-6, with D maybe TRBD2 (5 bases). Germline values: CDR1 SGHTA, CDR2 FQGNSA. This CDR3 comprises 17 residues. The germline V and J ends were trimmed by 8 bases and 1 base, with 18 bases remaining between them. CDR3 nucleotides: TGTGCCAGCTCCACCACGGCTGGCGGGTCTGGGGCCAACGTCCTGACTTTC. Encoded protein: CASSTTAGGSGANVLTF.

V usage is TRBV20-1 and J usage is TRBJ1-1; D not certain. The CDR3 is made up of 12 amino acids. From germline, CDR1 is DFQATT and CDR2 SNEGSKA (reference sequence). V was cut by 4 bases and J by 3 bases, with 9 bases left in between. The CDR3: CSATPTYTEAFF. As DNA, the CDR3 is TGCAGTGCTACCCCTACATACACTGAAGCTTTCTTT.

This clonotype has a handful of counts. The chain joins TRBV20-1 to TRBJ1-6, with 8 bases fitting TRBD1. Looked up from germline, CDR1 is DFQATT and CDR2 is SNEGSKA (reference sequence). The CDR3 loop spans 15 amino acids. The V and J ends lost 4 bases and 2 bases, in that order; junction bases with no gene match: 4. The chain's CDR3 is CSATYRGAYNSPLHF. CDR3 sequence (DNA): TGCAGTGCTACCTACAGGGGGGCCTATAATTCACCCCTCCACTTT.

This clonotype was recorded at least ten times. This rearrangement joins TRBV5-8 to TRBJ2-7; 7 bases map to TRBD1. The CDR3 covers 15 residues. Germline CDR1 is SGHTS and CDR2 is YDEGEE. Trimming at V came to 4 bases and at J to 0 bases, leaving 7 bases not matched to a gene. CDR3 amino acids: CASSRSGQNSYEQYF. The CDR3 DNA reads TGTGCCAGCAGCCGATCGGGACAGAACTCCTACGAGCAGTACTTC.